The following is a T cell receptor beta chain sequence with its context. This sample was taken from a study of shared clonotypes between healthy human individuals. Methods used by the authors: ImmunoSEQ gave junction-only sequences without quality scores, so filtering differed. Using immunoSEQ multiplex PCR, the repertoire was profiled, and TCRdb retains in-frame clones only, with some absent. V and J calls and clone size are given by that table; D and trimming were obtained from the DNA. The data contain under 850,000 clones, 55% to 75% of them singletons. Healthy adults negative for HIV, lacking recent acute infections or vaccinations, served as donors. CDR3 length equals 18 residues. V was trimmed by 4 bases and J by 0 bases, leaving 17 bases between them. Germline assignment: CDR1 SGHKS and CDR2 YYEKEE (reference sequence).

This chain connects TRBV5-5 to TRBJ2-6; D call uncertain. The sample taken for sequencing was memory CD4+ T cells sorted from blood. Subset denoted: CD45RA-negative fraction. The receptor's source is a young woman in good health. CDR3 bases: TGTGCCAGCAGCCCCCGTCGGCAGGTTCTCTCTGGGGCCAACGTCCTGACTTTC. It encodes CASSPRRQVLSGANVLTF.